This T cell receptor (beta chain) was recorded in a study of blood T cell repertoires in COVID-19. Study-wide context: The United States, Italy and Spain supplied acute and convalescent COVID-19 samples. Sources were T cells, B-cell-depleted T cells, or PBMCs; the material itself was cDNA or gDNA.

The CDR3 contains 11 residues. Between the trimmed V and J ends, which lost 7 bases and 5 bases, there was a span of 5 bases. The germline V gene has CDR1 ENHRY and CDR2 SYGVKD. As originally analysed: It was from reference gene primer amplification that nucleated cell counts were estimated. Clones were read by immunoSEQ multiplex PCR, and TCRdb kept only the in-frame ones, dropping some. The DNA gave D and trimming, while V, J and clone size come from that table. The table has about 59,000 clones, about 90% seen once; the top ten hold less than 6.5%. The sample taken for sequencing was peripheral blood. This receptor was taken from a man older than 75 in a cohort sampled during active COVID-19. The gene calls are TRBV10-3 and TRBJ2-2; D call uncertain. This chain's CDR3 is CAITQTGELFF. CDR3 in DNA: TGTGCCATCACTCAGACCGGGGAGCTGTTTTTT.